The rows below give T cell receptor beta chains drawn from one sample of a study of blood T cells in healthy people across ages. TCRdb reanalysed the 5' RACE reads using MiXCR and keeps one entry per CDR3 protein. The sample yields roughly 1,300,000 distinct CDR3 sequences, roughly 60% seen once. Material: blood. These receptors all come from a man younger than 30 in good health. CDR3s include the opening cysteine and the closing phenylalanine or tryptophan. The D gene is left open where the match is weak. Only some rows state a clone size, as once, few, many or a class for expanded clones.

TGTGCCAGCCGACTTCTAGGAGAGCAGTTCTTC | CASRLLGEQFF | NA | TRBV6-5 | 11 | NA | TRBJ2-1
TGTGCCAGCAGCTCCAGCTCAGGACAGGAGGACTCTGGGGCCAACGTCCTGACTTTC | CASSSSSGQEDSGANVLTF | NA | TRBV7-8 | 19 | TRBD1 | TRBJ2-6
TGTGCCAGCAGCTTTAGGAGTCTAGGGATTCGCACAGATACGCAGTATTTT | CASSFRSLGIRTDTQYF | NA | TRBV7-9 | 17 | NA | TRBJ2-3
TGTGCCAGTACGCCTCCTTGGCAGTATTTT | CASTPPWQYF | NA | TRBV19 | 10 | NA | TRBJ2-3
TGTGCCAGCAGCTCAACGCCCGACTCCTACGAGCAGTACTTC | CASSSTPDSYEQYF | NA | TRBV13 | 14 | NA | TRBJ2-7
TGCGCCAGCAGCTTCAGGGGCACCGGACGAGAGACCCAGTACTTC | CASSFRGTGRETQYF | few | TRBV5-1 | 15 | NA | TRBJ2-5
TGTGCCAGCAGTCCAATAGACAGGAACACTGAAGCTTTCTTT | CASSPIDRNTEAFF | NA | TRBV28 | 14 | NA | TRBJ1-1
TGCAGTGCTCCGACCGGGACAGGCGTCTATGGCTACACCTTC | CSAPTGTGVYGYTF | NA | TRBV20-1 | 14 | TRBD1 | TRBJ1-2
TGTGCCAGCAGTGACCGGGTGAGCTCCTACGAGCAGTACTTC | CASSDRVSSYEQYF | NA | TRBV2 | 14 | NA | TRBJ2-7
TGTGCCAGCAGTTTAGTTGTGGGGGACAGCGTCCTCCACAATTCACCCCTCCACTTT | CASSLVVGDSVLHNSPLHF | NA | TRBV12-3/TRBV12-4 | 19 | TRBD1 | TRBJ1-6
TGTGTCAGCAGCCATCTGCTAGCTATCCGTGAGCAGTACTTC | CVSSHLLAIREQYF | NA | TRBV3-1 | 14 | NA | TRBJ2-5